The 18 T cell receptor beta chains below were found in one sample sequenced in a study of T cells in Graves' hyperthyroidism and ophthalmopathy. RNA transcripts gave rise to amplified TCR beta CDR3 regions. The TCR CDR3 was amplified in a first-round RT-PCR using the HTBI primer set. In TCRdb, the multiplex PCR reads were re-called with MiXCR into one record per CDR3 protein. Of about 340,000 distinct CDR3 sequences in the sample, 18% were seen once. The sequencing input was blood. The receptors derive from a woman in her fifties or sixties with Graves' hyperthyroidism.

This clonotype was counted many times. This sequence joins TRBV2 and TRBJ2-1, with TRBD2 identical over 10 bases. CDR1 and CDR2 from the germline V gene are SNHLY and FYNNEI. The CDR3 extends over 15 amino acids. V trimming: 3 bases; J trimming: 6 bases; junction bases outside the gene matches: 5. CDR3 loop: CASSDEGLALNEQFF. The CDR3 coding sequence is TGTGCCAGCAGTGATGAGGGACTAGCGCTCAATGAGCAGTTCTTC. The full variable domain, its missing parts supplied by reference TRBV2 and TRBJ2-1, is EPEVTQTPSHQVTQMGQEVILRCVPISNHLYFYWYRQILGQKVEFLVSFYNNEISEKSEIFDDQFSVERPDGSNFTLKIRSTKLEDSAMYFCASSDEGLALNEQFFGPGTRLTVL.

CDR3 DNA sequence: TGTGCCAGCAGCTCCGGGACAGGCTACTACAATGAGCAGTTCTTC. Its translation is CASSSGTGYYNEQFF. The chain recombines TRBV6-1 with TRBJ2-1; 8 bases align to TRBD1. The CDR3 extends over 15 amino acids. V lost 6 bases, J lost 3 bases, and 7 bases stayed unmatched. Germline-derived CDR1 and CDR2 are MNHNS and SASEGT.

This clonotype has more than one count but fewer than ten. The chain couples TRBV28 to TRBJ1-2; D is uncertain. Trimming took off 3 bases at V and 3 bases at J, with 5 bases between the two ends. CDR1 MDHEN and CDR2 SYDVKM come from the germline V gene. The CDR3 loop spans 12 amino acids. Written as DNA, the CDR3 is TGTGCCAGCAGTTTCAACGACTATGGCTACACCTTC. It codes for CASSFNDYGYTF.

The chain employs TRBV28 and TRBJ2-5, with 8 nucleotides matching TRBD1. Germline V gene lookup returns CDR1 MDHEN and CDR2 SYDVKM. This CDR3 contains 15 residues. Germline trimming cut 1 base from V and 11 bases from J; bases unmatched to any gene: 12. CDR3 sequence (DNA): TGTGCCAGCAGTTTATATAGGGGACAGGAATTGCAACAGTACTTC. Amino acids: CASSLYRGQELQQYF.

This chain joins TRBV6-1 and TRBJ2-5; 10 bases match TRBD1. Unmatched junction bases numbered 5, after V lost 2 bases and J lost 5 bases. This CDR3 is built from 15 residues. Germline CDR1 is MNHNS and CDR2 is SASEGT. The chain's CDR3 is CASSEQTGGVETQYF. In DNA, the CDR3 is TGTGCCAGCAGTGAACAGACAGGGGGCGTCGAGACCCAGTACTTC.

DNA of the CDR3: TGCAGTGCTAGAGTGACGGTAAATGAAAAACTGTTTTTT. It is translated as CSARVTVNEKLFF. J is TRBJ1-4 and V is TRBV20-1; no reliable D call. The V gene lost 1 base and the J gene lost 5 bases, with 8 bases spanning the gap. The CDR3 sequence is 13 residues long. Germline CDR1 is DFQATT and CDR2 is SNEGSKA (reference sequence).

The rearrangement uses TRBV11-2 and TRBJ2-7; no definite D call. This CDR3 has 14 amino acids. Germline assignment: CDR1 SGHAT and CDR2 FQNNGV. V dropped 3 bases and J dropped 4 bases, with 13 bases sitting between them. The CDR3 DNA reads as TGTGCCAGCAGCTTGCCCCAGGCCGAGTACGAGCAGTACTTC. The encoded protein is CASSLPQAEYEQYF.

This clonotype was seen a handful of times. The rearrangement uses TRBV5-5 and TRBJ2-3, with D perhaps given as TRBD1 or TRBD2 (5 bases each). CDR3 length: 17 residues. Trimming stripped 0 bases from V and 1 base from J, with 15 bases between. Germline V CDR1 and CDR2: SGHKS, YYEKEE (reference sequence). CDR3: CASSLESRDRGTDTQYF. CDR3 nucleotides: TGTGCCAGCAGCTTGGAATCCCGGGACCGTGGCACAGATACGCAGTATTTT.

This clonotype was counted many times. The rearrangement uses TRBV7-9 and TRBJ1-1; a possible D gene is TRBD1 (6 bases). Germline CDR1 is SEHNR and CDR2 is FQNEAQ (reference sequence). V was cut by 5 bases and J by 3 bases, with 25 bases left in between. This CDR3 contains 18 residues. The CDR3, as DNA: TGTGCCAGCAGCCCACGGACAGCCAAACCGAAGGGTGACACTGAAGCTTTCTTT. This sequence encodes CASSPRTAKPKGDTEAFF.

This clonotype was recorded at least ten times. J is TRBJ2-1 and V is TRBV7-9; D not resolved. Looked up from germline, CDR1 is SEHNR and CDR2 is FQNEAQ (reference sequence). The CDR3 is made up of 18 amino acids. Trimming took 3 bases from V and 2 from J, leaving 20 bases between them. CDR3 nucleotide sequence: TGTGCCAGCAGCTTGGCGGTCTGGGCCCAGTTCCCCTACAATGAGCAGTTCTTC. This gives the protein CASSLAVWAQFPYNEQFF.

The sample holds a few counts of this clonotype. A junction end diverges from the germline sequence, so it may reflect a read error. This chain uses TRBV14 with TRBJ2-1, with unresolved D. Germline lookup yields CDR1 SGHDN and CDR2 FVKESK. The CDR3 loop spans 15 amino acids. The DNA of the CDR3 is TGTGCCAGCAGGGTAGCTGGAGAACCCTACAATGAGCAGTTCTTT. Protein: CASRVAGEPYNEQFF.

This clonotype was counted a few times. The chain recombines TRBV29-1 with TRBJ1-5, with D unclear. Germline V gives CDR1 SQVTM, CDR2 ANQGSEA. The CDR3 spans 13 residues. Trimming removed 4 bases from V and 5 bases from J, with 12 bases in between. This CDR3 is CSVGTYVDQPQHF. CDR3 bases: TGCAGCGTTGGGACCTACGTTGATCAGCCCCAGCATTTT. The full variable domain, in which reference TRBV29-1 and TRBJ1-5 provide the parts outside the CDR3, is SAVISQKPSRDICQRGTSLTIQCQVDSQVTMMFWYRQQPGQSLTLIATANQGSEATYESGFVIDKFPISRPNLTFSTLTVSNMSPEDSSIYLCSVGTYVDQPQHFGDGTRLSIL.

This clonotype was detected many times. This chain joins TRBV11-2 and TRBJ2-3, with D perhaps matching TRBD2 (5 bases). The CDR3 sequence is 16 residues long. V shed 2 bases and J shed 0 bases, with 12 bases lying between them. Germline CDR1 reads SGHAT; CDR2 reads FQNNGV. Here the CDR3 DNA reads TGTGCCAGCAGCTTACTCGGCGGGTCTAGCACAGATACGCAGTATTTT. Encoded protein: CASSLLGGSSTDTQYF. The whole variable domain, filled in from reference TRBV11-2 and TRBJ2-3, reads EAGVAQSPRYKIIEKRQSVAFWCNPISGHATLYWYQQILGQGPKLLIQFQNNGVVDDSQLPKDRFSAERLKGVDSTLKIQPAKLEDSAVYLCASSLLGGSSTDTQYFGPGTRLTVL.

This clonotype came up a few times. The chain links TRBV18 to TRBJ1-2; 8 positions match TRBD1. Looked up from germline, CDR1 is KGHSH and CDR2 is LQKENI. V lost 3 bases to trimming and J lost 4 bases; unmatched junction nucleotides: 4. The CDR3 totals 14 residues. This CDR3 reads CASSPDRASYGYTF. The CDR3 nucleotides are TGTGCCAGCTCACCGGACAGGGCTTCCTATGGCTACACCTTC.

This clonotype was recorded at least ten times. The V and J genes are TRBV2 and TRBJ1-4; D gene ambiguous. This CDR3 spans 14 amino acids. Germline-derived CDR1 and CDR2 are SNHLY and FYNNEI. With 4 bases removed from V and 3 bases from J, the gap between germline ends came to 9 bases. CDR3 sequence: CASSVRLANEKLFF. CDR3 bases: TGTGCCAGCAGTGTGCGTCTGGCTAATGAAAAACTGTTTTTT.

V and J are TRBV12-5 and TRBJ2-4, with TRBD2 matching 9 bases. Losses at the gene ends were 0 bases for V and 3 bases for J; bases not matched to a gene: 6. This CDR3 has 17 residues. The V gene's germline CDR1 is LGHNT and CDR2 FRNRAP. CDR3 protein: CASGLVLGGGGKNIQYF. In nucleotides, the CDR3 is TGTGCTAGTGGTTTGGTACTAGGCGGGGGGGGCAAAAACATTCAGTACTTC.

This clonotype was recorded at least ten times. V usage is TRBV18 and J usage is TRBJ2-5; D not certain. Germline loops: CDR1 KGHSH, CDR2 LQKENI. The CDR3 extends over 13 amino acids. Trimming removed 0 bases from V and 1 base from J, with 3 bases in between. In DNA form, the CDR3 reads TGTGCCAGCTCACCACCCCCCCAAGAGACCCAGTACTTC. Encoded protein: CASSPPPQETQYF.

This clonotype was seen a few times. The J gene is TRBJ2-1, the V gene TRBV4-2, with TRBD1 as a possible D gene (5 bases). The CDR3 has 14 residues. Germline V gene lookup returns CDR1 LGHNA and CDR2 YNFKEQ. V was trimmed by 5 bases and J by 9 bases, leaving 17 bases between them. The CDR3 coding sequence is TGTGCCAGCAGCTGGGCAGGGCCTGAGAGTGAGCAGTTCTTC. Amino acids: CASSWAGPESEQFF.